This T cell receptor (beta chain) was recovered during a study of blood T cells in healthy people across ages. Findings and limits, study-wide: Strongly correlated with naive T cell percentage was TCR beta diversity. In older individuals, TCR beta diversity per million T cells was lower, falling roughly linearly with age.

For every donor, a draw yielded roughly 9.3 milliliters of peripheral blood. This clonotype has only a few counts. The antigen is not known. The ends were cut back, 4 bases at V and 0 bases at J, with 13 bases in the middle. CDR1 is MRHNA and CDR2 is SNTAGT in the germline V gene. The CDR3 is 15 amino acids. With a J-beta primer mix and a sample-barcoded 5' primer, a second PCR ran 7 to 11 cycles. Sequencing yielded, for each sample, at least 3 million paired-end reads carrying CDR3. Via MiXCR, TCRdb re-called the 5' RACE reads, giving one row per CDR3 protein. The table lists some 1.1 million distinct CDR3 sequences, 35% to 40% of them singletons.

The specimen was blood. The chain recombines TRBV6-4 with TRBJ2-7, with D unclear. The sequence derives from a man between 18 and 29 years old in good health. CDR3 protein: CASSVQGYASYEQYF. The CDR3 DNA reads as TGTGCCAGCAGTGTTCAAGGCTACGCCTCCTACGAGCAGTACTTC.